This is a list of T cell receptor beta chains from one sample in a study of blood T cell repertoires in COVID-19. Clones were sequenced by immunoSEQ multiplex PCR, and TCRdb holds only the in-frame ones, with some missing. The sample carries about 83,000 clones, more than 65% recorded once. Sequences were obtained from peripheral blood. These receptors were taken from an elderly woman with active or convalescent COVID-19. Both conserved end residues are part of each CDR3. The D gene is left open where the match is weak. Clone size appears in some rows only: once, few, many, or a class for an expanded clone.

v_gene	j_gene	d_gene	abundance	CDR3nt	CDR3aa
TRBV20-1	TRBJ1-1	.	.	TGCAGTGCTAGTAGCGGAGTGACTGAAGCTTTCTTT	CSASSGVTEAFF
TRBV11-2	TRBJ2-1	.	.	TGTGCCAGCAGCTTAGATCCGGGCAGGGGAACCTACAATGAGCAGTTCTTC	CASSLDPGRGTYNEQFF
TRBV28	TRBJ1-2	.	.	TGTGCCAGCAGTTTATCTAGCGGACCTGGGGGGGGCTACACCTTC	CASSLSSGPGGGYTF
TRBV4-3	TRBJ2-5	.	.	TGCGCCAGCAGCCAGGGACTCCAAGAGACCCAGTACTTC	CASSQGLQETQYF
TRBV4-1	TRBJ1-1	TRBD1	.	TGCGCCAGCAGCCAAGAGACAGGGGAAACTGAAGCTTTCTTT	CASSQETGETEAFF
TRBV5-1	TRBJ2-1	.	.	TGCGCCACCGCCCGTCTAACTACCTACAATGAGCAGTTCTTC	CATARLTTYNEQFF
TRBV20-1	TRBJ1-3	.	few	TGCAGTGCTAGTGCAGGGGTGTATAGAAACACCATATATTTT	CSASAGVYRNTIYF
TRBV3-1/TRBV3-2	TRBJ1-4	.	.	TGTGCCAGCAGTCTCGACAGCGATAATGAAAAACTGTTTTTT	CASSLDSDNEKLFF
TRBV5-8	TRBJ2-7	TRBD1	.	TGTGCCAGCAGCCTGGGACAGGGGGCGGACGAGCAGTACTTC	CASSLGQGADEQYF
TRBV7-9	TRBJ2-3	TRBD2	.	TGTGCCAGCAGCTTAAGGTCCAGCGGGGGCTTCACAGATACGCAGTATTTT	CASSLRSSGGFTDTQYF
TRBV3-1/TRBV3-2	TRBJ1-2	.	.	TGTGCCAGCAGCCAAGATCACCAGGGTAAGGGCTACACCTTC	CASSQDHQGKGYTF
TRBV4-1	TRBJ2-2	TRBD2	many	TGCGCCAGCAGCCAAGAGCCGGGACTAGCGGGGGGCTACACCGGGGAGCTGTTTTTT	CASSQEPGLAGGYTGELFF
TRBV7-8	TRBJ1-2	.	few	TGTGCCAGCAGCTTTCTCCGGGGTAGCCACACCTTC	CASSFLRGSHTF
TRBV28	TRBJ2-1	.	.	TGTGCCAGCAGAAAACAGGGTCCCAATGAGCAGTTCTTC	CASRKQGPNEQFF
TRBV5-6	TRBJ2-5	.	.	TGTGCCAGCAGCTTGGTGACCAGCGCGGAGACCCAGTACTTC	CASSLVTSAETQYF
TRBV19	TRBJ2-1	TRBD1	.	TGTGCCAGTAGTACGACAGGGGCCCTCAATGAGCAGTTCTTC	CASSTTGALNEQFF
TRBV7-2	TRBJ1-2	.	.	TGTGCCAGCAGCGGGCACGTAGGCAGGGGTGGCTACACCTTC	CASSGHVGRGGYTF
TRBV2	TRBJ1-4	.	few	TGTGCCAGCAGTGGGTTGATGGCAGGGAATGAAAAACTGTTTTTT	CASSGLMAGNEKLFF
TRBV11-3	TRBJ2-3	.	once	TGTGCCAGCAGCTTCGGGGGAGCCCATACAGATACGCAGTATTTT	CASSFGGAHTDTQYF
TRBV30	TRBJ1-2	.	.	TGTGCCTGGAGTTCACGGGACTATGGCTACACCTTC	CAWSSRDYGYTF
TRBV28	TRBJ2-3	TRBD2	.	TGTGCCAGCAGTTCGGAGCGGGGGAATACGCAGTATTTT	CASSSERGNTQYF
TRBV5-1	TRBJ1-4	.	.	TGCGCCAGCACCGATGTGGGGGGTCGAGGGGAAAAACTGTTTTTT	CASTDVGGRGEKLFF
TRBV6-5	TRBJ1-5	.	.	TGTGCCAGCTTTGTGAGGGTGGAGGGCAATCAGCCCCAGCATTTT	CASFVRVEGNQPQHF
TRBV6-1	TRBJ2-5	TRBD2	.	TGTGCCAGCAGTGAAAGTAGAGAAAGCGGGGGGGCCCTAGATGAGACCCAGTACTTC	CASSESRESGGALDETQYF
TRBV28	TRBJ1-2	.	.	TGTGCCAGCATGGGATGGGCACTCGGGACTCGCACAGGCTACACCTTC	CASMGWALGTRTGYTF
TRBV30	TRBJ2-3	TRBD2	few	TGTGCCTGGAGTGAGGGACTAGCGGGGACAGATACGCAGTATTTT	CAWSEGLAGTDTQYF
TRBV5-1	TRBJ2-1	.	.	TGCGCCAGCAGCTTGGGACTGACCCTCAATGAGCAGTTCTTC	CASSLGLTLNEQFF
TRBV7-3	TRBJ2-1	.	.	TGTGCCAGCAGCTTATATGATGAGCAGTTCTTC	CASSLYDEQFF
TRBV11-2	TRBJ2-7	TRBD1	.	TGTGCCAGCAGCTCCTCGGGACAGGGGGCGGGCTCCTACGAGCAGTACTTC	CASSSSGQGAGSYEQYF
TRBV6-5	TRBJ2-5	TRBD2	.	TGTGCCAGCAGGGGGATGACTAGCTACAAAGAGACCCAGTACTTC	CASRGMTSYKETQYF
TRBV6-1	TRBJ1-1	.	.	TGTGCCAGCAGTGAGCGAACAGGGCAGGGCACTGAAGCTTTCTTT	CASSERTGQGTEAFF
TRBV28	TRBJ1-6	TRBD1	few	TGTGCCAGCACCGTTCCGGGACAGGACTCACCCCTCCACTTT	CASTVPGQDSPLHF
TRBV6-2/TRBV6-3	TRBJ2-2	.	.	TGTGCCAGCAGCCCGACAGGAAGGAACACCGGGGAGCTGTTTTTT	CASSPTGRNTGELFF
TRBV6-2/TRBV6-3	TRBJ1-2	.	.	TGTGCCAGCAGTTACCCGCAGGGTCGCGGCTACACCTTC	CASSYPQGRGYTF
TRBV14	TRBJ1-2	.	.	TGTGCCAGCAGCCGACTTGGGGAGTATGGCTACACCTTC	CASSRLGEYGYTF
TRBV21-1	TRBJ1-2	.	.	TGTGCCAGCGAAACCCTTCAGGGTAAAGGGGTCTTC	CASETLQGKGVF
TRBV7-2	TRBJ1-2	.	.	TGTGCCAGCACCCGGACAGCTACCTCTAACTATGGCTACACCTTC	CASTRTATSNYGYTF
TRBV5-1	TRBJ1-1	.	few	TGCGCCAGCAGTTCAGACCAGGGGTCAGAAGCTTTCTTT	CASSSDQGSEAFF
TRBV27	TRBJ1-1	.	.	TGTGCCAGCAGTTTAACCATCGCCCTGGGCGCTGAAGCTTTCTTT	CASSLTIALGAEAFF
TRBV6-2/TRBV6-3	TRBJ1-2	TRBD1	.	TGTGCCAGCAGTTACTCTCGGGACAGGGCCCGTCGGAACTATGGCTACACCTTC	CASSYSRDRARRNYGYTF
TRBV19	TRBJ2-3	TRBD1	.	TGTGCCAGTAGTCAACAGGGGAGTACAGATACGCAGTATTTT	CASSQQGSTDTQYF
TRBV7-9	TRBJ2-2	.	medium-sized	TGTGCCAGCAGTTCAACTCGTCCGGGGGTCACCGGGGAGCTGTTTTTT	CASSSTRPGVTGELFF
TRBV7-9	TRBJ2-7	.	.	TGTGCCAGCAGCGTCACAGGTTACGAGCAGTACTTC	CASSVTGYEQYF
TRBV29-1	TRBJ1-6	TRBD1	.	TGCAGCCCACGGGACAGGGGTTATTCACCCCTCCACTTT	CSPRDRGYSPLHF
TRBV4-3	TRBJ1-6	.	few	TGCGCCAGCAGCCAAGAGTCAGGGTGGTCACCCCTCCACTTT	CASSQESGWSPLHF
TRBV29-1	TRBJ1-4	TRBD1	.	TGCAGCTACCGGGACAGGTTAAATGAAAAACTGTTTTTT	CSYRDRLNEKLFF
TRBV5-6	TRBJ2-1	.	.	TGTGCCAGCAGCTTGGCGAGCGCCCTTTCCTACAATGAGCAGTTCTTC	CASSLASALSYNEQFF
TRBV9	TRBJ1-1	TRBD1	.	TGTGCCAGCAGTCGTATACCGGGACAGGGGAACATGAACACTGAAGCTTTCTTT	CASSRIPGQGNMNTEAFF
TRBV2	TRBJ2-5	.	once	TGTGCCAGGCAGCCGACAGAACAAGAGACCCAGTACTTC	CARQPTEQETQYF
TRBV24-1	TRBJ2-2	.	.	TGTGCCACCAGTGTCGAGGGACTTAGTGAACCCGGGGAGCTGTTTTTT	CATSVEGLSEPGELFF
TRBV12-3/TRBV12-4	TRBJ2-2	.	.	TGTGCCAGCAGTGAGACTCGCCCCGGGGAGCTGTTTTTT	CASSETRPGELFF
TRBV29-1	TRBJ1-3	.	.	TGCAGCGTTGAAATCCGGGATAGTCATTTAAACACCATATATTTT	CSVEIRDSHLNTIYF
TRBV2	TRBJ2-1	TRBD1	few	TGTGCCAGCAGCCATACAGGGGAGAGGATCTTC	CASSHTGERIF
TRBV28	TRBJ2-7	.	.	TGTGCCAGCAATACGGGACCCGCGGGGGAGCAGTACTTC	CASNTGPAGEQYF
TRBV4-3	TRBJ2-2	TRBD2	once	TGCGCCAGCAGCCAAGATTGGGGGGGAGGCACCGGGGAGCTGTTTTTT	CASSQDWGGGTGELFF
TRBV5-1	TRBJ2-5	TRBD2	.	TGCGCCAGCAGCTTGGATGGTAGCGGGGTGACCCAGTACTTC	CASSLDGSGVTQYF
TRBV28	TRBJ1-2	TRBD1	.	TGTGCCAGCAATTACAGGGGGGGCTACACCTTC	CASNYRGGYTF
TRBV3-1/TRBV3-2	TRBJ1-3	.	.	TGTGCCAGCAGCCAGTCTGGGCAGGGTAGCACCATATATTTT	CASSQSGQGSTIYF